This T cell receptor (beta chain) was documented in a study of cytomegalovirus exposure and HLA in healthy donors. Study-wide results and limits: Later, TCR association rates were found to vary by HLA locus, highest for DRB1 and lowest for HLA-C. Indistinguishable V segments, including TRBV6-2 and TRBV6-3, were excluded. Follow-up analysis later connected one missense variant in DCLRE1C with trimming of TCR beta V- and J-genes. The records held CMV serostatus as the only immune exposure information.

This CDR3 has 16 amino acids. CDR1 and CDR2 (germline): SEHNR, FQNEAQ (reference sequence). With respect to this clone: Antigen specificity is unknown. Germline and junction disagree at one end, which may indicate a read error.

Primers: 60 Vbeta forward and 13 Jbeta reverse. TCRdb's copy holds only in-frame clones and misses some; the assay was immunoSEQ multiplex PCR. The sample includes some 140,000 clones, 65% to 85% of them seen just once. The receptor's source is a man aged 18 to 30 in good health and CMV-seronegative. Sequencing was done on a sample of PBMCs. The genes are TRBV7-9 and TRBJ1-1; 11 bases fit TRBD1. Here the CDR3 DNA reads TGTTCCAGCAGCTTAAGCGGGACAGGGGGAAACACTGAAGCTTTCTTT. Its protein product is CSSSLSGTGGNTEAFF.